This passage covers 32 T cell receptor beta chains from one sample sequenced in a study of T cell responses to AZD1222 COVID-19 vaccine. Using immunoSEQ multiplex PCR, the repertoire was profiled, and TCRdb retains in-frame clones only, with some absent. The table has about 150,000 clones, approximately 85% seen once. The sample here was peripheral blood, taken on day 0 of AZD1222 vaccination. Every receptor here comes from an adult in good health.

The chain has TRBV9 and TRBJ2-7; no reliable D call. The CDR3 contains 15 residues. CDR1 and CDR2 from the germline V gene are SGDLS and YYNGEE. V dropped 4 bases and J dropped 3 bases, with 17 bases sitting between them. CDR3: CASSPRLQDFYEQYF. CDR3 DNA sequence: TGTGCCAGCAGCCCCCGGCTTCAGGATTTCTACGAGCAGTACTTC.

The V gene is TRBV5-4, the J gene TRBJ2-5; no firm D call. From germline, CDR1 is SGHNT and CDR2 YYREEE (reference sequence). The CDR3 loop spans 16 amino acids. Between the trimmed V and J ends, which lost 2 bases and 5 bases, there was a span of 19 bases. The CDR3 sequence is CASSFSSRRWTETQYF. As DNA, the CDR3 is TGTGCCAGCAGCTTCTCGTCCAGGAGATGGACGGAGACCCAGTACTTC.

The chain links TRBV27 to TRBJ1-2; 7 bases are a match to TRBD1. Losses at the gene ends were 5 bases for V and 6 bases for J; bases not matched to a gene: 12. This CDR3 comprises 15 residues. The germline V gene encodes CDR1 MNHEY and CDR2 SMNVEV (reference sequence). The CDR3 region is CASSIFRGYVDGYTF. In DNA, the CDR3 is TGTGCCAGCAGTATATTCAGGGGGTACGTGGATGGCTACACCTTC.

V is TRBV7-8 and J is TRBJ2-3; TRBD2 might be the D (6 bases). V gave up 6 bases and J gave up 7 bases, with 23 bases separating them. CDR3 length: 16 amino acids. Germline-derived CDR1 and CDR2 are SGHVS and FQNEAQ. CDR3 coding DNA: TGTGCCAGCAGACTCACTCTAGGGGAGGAGGGAAATACGCAGTATTTT. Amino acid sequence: CASRLTLGEEGNTQYF.

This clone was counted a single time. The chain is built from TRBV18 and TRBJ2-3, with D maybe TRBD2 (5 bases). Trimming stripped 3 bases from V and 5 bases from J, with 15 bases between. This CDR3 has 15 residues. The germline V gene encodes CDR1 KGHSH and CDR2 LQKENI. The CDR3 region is CASSPKAPGEDTQYF. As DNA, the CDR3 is TGTGCCAGCTCACCCAAGGCTCCCGGGGAAGATACGCAGTATTTT.

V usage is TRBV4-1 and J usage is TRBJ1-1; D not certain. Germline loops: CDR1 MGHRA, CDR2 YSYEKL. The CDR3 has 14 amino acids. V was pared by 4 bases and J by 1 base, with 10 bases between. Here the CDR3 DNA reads TGCGCCAGCAGCCCCCGGGGAGGGAACACTGAAGCTTTCTTT. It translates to CASSPRGGNTEAFF.

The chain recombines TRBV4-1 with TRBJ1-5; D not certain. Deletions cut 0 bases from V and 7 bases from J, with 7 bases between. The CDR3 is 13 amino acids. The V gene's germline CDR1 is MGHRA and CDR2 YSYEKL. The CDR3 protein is CASSQDGKQPQHF. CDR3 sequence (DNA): TGCGCCAGCAGCCAAGACGGTAAACAGCCCCAGCATTTT.

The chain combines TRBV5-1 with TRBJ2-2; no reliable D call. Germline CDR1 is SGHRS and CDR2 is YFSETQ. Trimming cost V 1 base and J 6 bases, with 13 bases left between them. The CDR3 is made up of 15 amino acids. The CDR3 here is CASSLSAPTAGELFF. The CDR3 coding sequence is TGCGCCAGCAGCTTGAGTGCCCCGACTGCCGGGGAGCTGTTTTTT.

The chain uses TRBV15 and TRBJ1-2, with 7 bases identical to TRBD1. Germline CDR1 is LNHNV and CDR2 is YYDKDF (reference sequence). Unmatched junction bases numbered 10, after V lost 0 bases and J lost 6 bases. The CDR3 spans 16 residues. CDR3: CATSRERGQGAHGYTF. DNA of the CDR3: TGTGCCACCAGCAGAGAAAGGGGGCAGGGCGCTCATGGCTACACCTTC.

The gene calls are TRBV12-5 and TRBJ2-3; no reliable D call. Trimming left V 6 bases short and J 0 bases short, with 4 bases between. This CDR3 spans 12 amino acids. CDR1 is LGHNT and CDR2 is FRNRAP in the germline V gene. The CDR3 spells CASGYSTDTQYF. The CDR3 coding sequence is TGTGCTAGTGGATACAGCACAGATACGCAGTATTTT.

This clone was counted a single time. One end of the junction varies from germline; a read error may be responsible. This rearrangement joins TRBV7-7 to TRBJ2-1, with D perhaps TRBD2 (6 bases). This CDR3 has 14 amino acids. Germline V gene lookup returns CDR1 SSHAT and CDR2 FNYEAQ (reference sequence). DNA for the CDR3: TGTGCTAGCAGCTCGGGACTCCAAAACAATGAGCAGTTCTTC. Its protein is CASSSGLQNNEQFF.

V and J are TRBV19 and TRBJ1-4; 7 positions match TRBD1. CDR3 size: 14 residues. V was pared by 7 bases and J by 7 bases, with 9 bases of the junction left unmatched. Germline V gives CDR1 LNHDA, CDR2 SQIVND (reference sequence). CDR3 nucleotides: TGTGCCAGTACCCCGCAACCAGGGGGTGAAAAACTGTTTTTT. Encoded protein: CASTPQPGGEKLFF. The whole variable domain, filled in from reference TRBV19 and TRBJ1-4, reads DGGITQSPKYLFRKEGQNVTLSCEQNLNHDAMYWYRQDPGQGLRLIYYSQIVNDFQKGDIAEGYSVSREKKESFPLTVTSAQKNPTAFYLCASTPQPGGEKLFFGSGTQLSVL.

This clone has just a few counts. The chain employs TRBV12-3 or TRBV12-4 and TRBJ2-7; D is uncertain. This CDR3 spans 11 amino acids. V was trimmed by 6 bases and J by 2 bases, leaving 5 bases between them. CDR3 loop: CASSIAYEQYF. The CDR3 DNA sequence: TGTGCCAGCAGCATCGCCTACGAGCAGTACTTC.

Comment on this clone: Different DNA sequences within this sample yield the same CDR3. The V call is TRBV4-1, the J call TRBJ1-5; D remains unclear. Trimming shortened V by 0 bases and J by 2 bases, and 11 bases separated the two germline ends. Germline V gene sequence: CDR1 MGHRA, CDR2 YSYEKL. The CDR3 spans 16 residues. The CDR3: CASSQDGGIGNQPQHF. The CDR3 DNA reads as TGCGCCAGCAGCCAAGATGGAGGTATTGGCAATCAGCCCCAGCATTTT.

The CDR3 coding sequence is TGTGCCAGCCAACCGGCCCATAATTCACCCCTCCACTTT. It encodes CASQPAHNSPLHF. The chain employs TRBV2 and TRBJ1-6; no clear D. Per the germline V gene, CDR1 is SNHLY and CDR2 is FYNNEI. The CDR3 has 13 residues. Trimming stripped 8 bases from V and 5 bases from J, with 10 bases between.

CDR3 nucleotide sequence: TGTGCCAGCAGCCCCTCGGCCAGCTCCTACGAGCAGTACTTC. Translated: CASSPSASSYEQYF. V and J are TRBV5-4 and TRBJ2-7; D call uncertain. Trimming cost V 4 bases and J 0 bases, with 11 bases left between them. Germline V gene data show CDR1 as SGHNT and CDR2 as YYREEE (reference sequence). This CDR3 has 14 residues.

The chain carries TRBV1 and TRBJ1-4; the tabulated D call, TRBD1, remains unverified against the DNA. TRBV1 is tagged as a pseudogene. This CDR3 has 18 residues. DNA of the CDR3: TGCACCAGCAGCCCTACCTCGGGACAGCTTGCAACTAATGAAAAACTGTTTTTT. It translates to CTSSPTSGQLATNEKLFF.

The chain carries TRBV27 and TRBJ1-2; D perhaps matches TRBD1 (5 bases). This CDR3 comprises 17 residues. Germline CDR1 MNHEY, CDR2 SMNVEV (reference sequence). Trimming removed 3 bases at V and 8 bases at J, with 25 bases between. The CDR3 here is CASSFKGLPTTPGGYTF. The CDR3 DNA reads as TGTGCCAGCAGTTTTAAGGGGCTACCAACAACCCCAGGGGGCTACACCTTC.

The CDR3 region has the DNA TGTGCCAGCAGTTTAGGGTCGCAGGGTGTGAGGAACGAGCAGTACTTC. Protein: CASSLGSQGVRNEQYF. The chain links TRBV27 to TRBJ2-7, with D perhaps TRBD1 (5 bases). This CDR3 spans 16 amino acids. The ends were cut back, 2 bases at V and 5 bases at J, with 19 bases in the middle. CDR1 MNHEY and CDR2 SMNVEV come from the germline V gene (reference sequence).

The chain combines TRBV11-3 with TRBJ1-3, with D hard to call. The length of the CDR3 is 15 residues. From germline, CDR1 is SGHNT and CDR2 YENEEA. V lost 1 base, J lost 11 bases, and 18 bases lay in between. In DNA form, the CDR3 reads TGTGCCAGCAGCTTAGGAGGGCCCTCGAGGAGGTCCATATATTTT. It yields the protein CASSLGGPSRRSIYF.

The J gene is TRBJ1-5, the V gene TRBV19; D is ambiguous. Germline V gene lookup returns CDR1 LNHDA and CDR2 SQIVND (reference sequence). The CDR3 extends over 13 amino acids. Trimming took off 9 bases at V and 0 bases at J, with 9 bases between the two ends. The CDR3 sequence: CASAFDSNQPQHF. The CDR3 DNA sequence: TGTGCCAGCGCTTTTGATAGCAATCAGCCCCAGCATTTT.

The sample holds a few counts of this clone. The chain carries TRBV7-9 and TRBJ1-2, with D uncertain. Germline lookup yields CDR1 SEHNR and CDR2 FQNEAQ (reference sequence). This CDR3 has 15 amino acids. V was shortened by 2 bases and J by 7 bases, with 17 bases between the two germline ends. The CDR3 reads CASSLSKGSLFGYTF. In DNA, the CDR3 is TGTGCCAGCAGCTTATCGAAGGGTAGCCTTTTTGGCTACACCTTC.

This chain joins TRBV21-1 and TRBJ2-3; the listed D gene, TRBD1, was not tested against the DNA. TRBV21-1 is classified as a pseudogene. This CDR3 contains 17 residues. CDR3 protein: CASSPPGQPAKWNTQYF. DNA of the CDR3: TGTGCCAGCAGCCCCCCAGGGCAACCGGCCAAGTGGAATACGCAGTATTTT.

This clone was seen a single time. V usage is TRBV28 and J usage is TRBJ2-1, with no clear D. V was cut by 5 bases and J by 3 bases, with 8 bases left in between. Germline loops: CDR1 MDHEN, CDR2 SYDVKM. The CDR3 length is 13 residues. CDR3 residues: CASSQGYYNEQFF. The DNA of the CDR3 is TGTGCCAGCAGTCAAGGATACTACAATGAGCAGTTCTTC.

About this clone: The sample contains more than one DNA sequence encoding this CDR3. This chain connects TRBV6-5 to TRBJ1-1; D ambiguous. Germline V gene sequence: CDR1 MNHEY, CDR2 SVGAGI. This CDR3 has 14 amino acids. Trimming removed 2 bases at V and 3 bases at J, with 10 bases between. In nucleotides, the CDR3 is TGTGCCAGCAGTTACAGCGGTGGGTACACTGAAGCTTTCTTT. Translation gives CASSYSGGYTEAFF.

This CDR3 reads CASSSPGTGIYNEQFF. The CDR3 bases are TGTGCCAGCAGCTCTCCCGGGACAGGGATTTACAATGAGCAGTTCTTC. This rearrangement joins TRBV7-9 to TRBJ2-1; 9 bases are shared with TRBD1. This CDR3 is 16 amino acids long. V gave up 4 bases and J gave up 4 bases; unmatched junction bases: 8. Germline CDR1 and CDR2: SEHNR and FQNEAQ (reference sequence).

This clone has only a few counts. The CDR3 reads CASSESRYSGNTIYF. The CDR3 DNA sequence: TGTGCCAGCAGTGAAAGCAGGTACTCTGGAAACACCATATATTTT. The V and J genes are TRBV6-1 and TRBJ1-3; no definite D call. Germline V gene sequence: CDR1 MNHNS, CDR2 SASEGT. The CDR3 contains 15 residues. V dropped 2 bases and J dropped 0 bases, with 8 bases sitting between them.

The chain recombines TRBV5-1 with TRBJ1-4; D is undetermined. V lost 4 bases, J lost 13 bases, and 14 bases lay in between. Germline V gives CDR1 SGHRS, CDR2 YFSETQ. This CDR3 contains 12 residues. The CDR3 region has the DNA TGCGCCAGCAGCAACCAGTCCTGGGGACTGTTTTTT. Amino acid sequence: CASSNQSWGLFF.

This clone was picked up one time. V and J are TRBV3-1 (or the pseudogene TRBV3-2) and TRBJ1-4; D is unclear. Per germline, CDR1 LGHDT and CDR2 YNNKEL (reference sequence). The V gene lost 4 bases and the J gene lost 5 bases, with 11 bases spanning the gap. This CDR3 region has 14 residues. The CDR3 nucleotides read TGTGCCAGCAGCCCCCCTTCAGCGAATGAAAAACTGTTTTTT. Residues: CASSPPSANEKLFF.

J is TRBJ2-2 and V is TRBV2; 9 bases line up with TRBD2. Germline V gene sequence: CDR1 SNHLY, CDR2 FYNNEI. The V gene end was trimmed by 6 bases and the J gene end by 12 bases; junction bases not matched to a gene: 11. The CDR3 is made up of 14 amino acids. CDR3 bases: TGTGCCAGCAGATATCAAGGGCTAGCGGGACAGCTGTTTTTT. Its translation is CASRYQGLAGQLFF. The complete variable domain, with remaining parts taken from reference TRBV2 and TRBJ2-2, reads EPEVTQTPSHQVTQMGQEVILRCVPISNHLYFYWYRQILGQKVEFLVSFYNNEISEKSEIFDDQFSVERPDGSNFTLKIRSTKLEDSAMYFCASRYQGLAGQLFFGEGSRLTVL.

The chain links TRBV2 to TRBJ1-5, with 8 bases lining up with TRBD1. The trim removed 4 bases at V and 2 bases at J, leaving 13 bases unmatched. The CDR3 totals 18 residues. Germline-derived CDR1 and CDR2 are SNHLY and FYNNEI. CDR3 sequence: CASSVPYNAGQGNQPQHF. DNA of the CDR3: TGTGCCAGCAGTGTCCCCTATAATGCGGGACAGGGCAATCAGCCCCAGCATTTT.

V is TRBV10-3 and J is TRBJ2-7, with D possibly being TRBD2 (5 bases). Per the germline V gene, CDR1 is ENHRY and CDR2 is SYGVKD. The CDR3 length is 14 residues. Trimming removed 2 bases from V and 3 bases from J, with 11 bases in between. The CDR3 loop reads CAISEGRGNYEQYF. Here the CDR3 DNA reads TGTGCCATCAGTGAGGGTAGAGGGAACTACGAGCAGTACTTC.